These 19 T cell receptor beta chains originate from one sample sequenced in a study of blood T cell repertoires in COVID-19. Repertoires were generated with immunoSEQ multiplex PCR, while TCRdb's copy carries only in-frame clones and drops some. The sample includes over 300,000 clones, around 91% of them seen just once. Sequenced material: peripheral blood. Source of these receptors: a young man with active or convalescent COVID-19.

The chain uses TRBV29-1 and TRBJ2-3; D possibly corresponds to TRBD2 (5 bases). There are 13 residues in the CDR3. The germline CDR1 and CDR2 sequences are SQVTM and ANQGSEA. Trimming cost V 3 bases and J 0 bases, with 7 bases left between them. The CDR3 reads CSVDEGSTDTQYF. The CDR3 DNA reads as TGCAGCGTTGACGAGGGCAGCACAGATACGCAGTATTTT.

The chain combines TRBV4-1 with TRBJ2-3; TRBD2 matches at 10 bases. The junction had 7 bases not matched to a gene; V was cut back by 4 bases and J by 3 bases. CDR3 length: 16 amino acids. Germline CDR1 and CDR2: MGHRA and YSYEKL. CDR3 sequence (DNA): TGCGCCAGCAGCCCAGGAACTAGCGGGACTACAGATACGCAGTATTTT. It yields the protein CASSPGTSGTTDTQYF.

The CDR3 sequence: CASSATGGSYEQYF. For the CDR3, the DNA is TGTGCCAGCAGCGCCACAGGGGGCTCCTACGAGCAGTACTTC. The chain uses TRBV28 and TRBJ2-7; 8 bases agree with TRBD1. Unmatched junction bases numbered 4, after V lost 6 bases and J lost 0 bases. Germline-derived CDR1 and CDR2 are MDHEN and SYDVKM. This CDR3 has 14 residues.

This clone was seen more than once but under ten times. J is TRBJ2-2 and V is TRBV5-1; TRBD2 aligns across 13 bases. Looked up from germline, CDR1 is SGHRS and CDR2 is YFSETQ. The CDR3 consists of 17 residues. V was clipped by 4 bases and J by 5 bases; unmatched bases: 8. CDR3 loop: CASSPGTSGASTGELFF. Here the CDR3 DNA reads TGCGCCAGCAGCCCGGGGACTAGCGGGGCTTCGACCGGGGAGCTGTTTTTT.

The rearrangement joins TRBV24-1 to TRBJ2-4, with TRBD1 matching over 9 bases. The length of the CDR3 is 15 residues. Germline lookup yields CDR1 KGHDR and CDR2 SFDVKD. V dropped 4 bases and J dropped 4; count of bases not matched to a gene: 4. CDR3 DNA sequence: TGTGCCACCAGTGAGCCGGGACAGGGAAAAAACATTCAGTACTTC. Its protein is CATSEPGQGKNIQYF.

The rearrangement links TRBV7-2 to TRBJ1-4; the D gene is possibly TRBD1 (6 bases). The V and J ends lost 2 bases and 10 bases respectively, with 14 bases between them. Germline-derived CDR1 and CDR2 are SGHTA and FQGNSA. This CDR3 comprises 14 residues. The CDR3, as DNA: TGTGCCAGCAGCTTACTACAGGGAACCGGAAAACTGTTTTTT. This gives the protein CASSLLQGTGKLFF.

This clone was counted between two and nine times. This sequence joins TRBV28 and TRBJ1-2; unclear D gene. This CDR3 is built from 11 residues. Germline CDR1 is MDHEN and CDR2 is SYDVKM. Trimming took off 4 bases at V and 8 bases at J, with 8 bases between the two ends. Here the CDR3 DNA reads TGTGCCAGCAGTTCCCCATTCGGCTACACCTTC. Amino acid sequence: CASSSPFGYTF.

This rearrangement joins TRBV7-8 to TRBJ2-7; TRBD2 might be the D (5 bases). The germline V gene encodes CDR1 SGHVS and CDR2 FQNEAQ. This CDR3 has 14 amino acids. V was cut by 2 bases and J by 0 bases, with 8 bases left in between. The CDR3: CASSLLLDSYEQYF. CDR3 coding DNA: TGTGCCAGCAGCTTACTACTAGACTCCTACGAGCAGTACTTC.

V and J are TRBV15 and TRBJ2-7, with TRBD1 matching 12 bases. The V segment lost 4 bases and the J segment 0 bases; nucleotides outside the gene matches: 13. This CDR3 is built from 19 residues. The germline CDR1 and CDR2 sequences are LNHNV and YYDKDF (reference sequence). CDR3: CATSTGRGQGARSSYEQYF. The CDR3 DNA reads TGTGCCACCAGCACCGGGCGGGGACAGGGGGCGAGGAGCTCCTACGAGCAGTACTTC.

The chain joins TRBV27 to TRBJ1-5; 9 bases fit TRBD1. The CDR3 is 15 residues long. Germline V lookup: CDR1 MNHEY, CDR2 SMNVEV (reference sequence). Trimming at V came to 6 bases and at J to 4 bases, leaving 7 bases not matched to a gene. CDR3 sequence: CASSSTGTGNQPQHF. The CDR3 nucleotides are TGTGCCAGCAGCTCTACCGGGACAGGGAATCAGCCCCAGCATTTT.

The gene calls are TRBV5-5 and TRBJ1-2, with 10 bases that match TRBD1. Trimming took 4 bases from V and 7 from J; bases not matched to a gene: 7. The CDR3 consists of 14 residues. CDR1 SGHKS and CDR2 YYEKEE come from the germline V gene (reference sequence). The CDR3 loop reads CASSPGQGNRGYTF. CDR3 in DNA: TGTGCCAGCAGCCCGGGACAGGGGAATCGTGGCTACACCTTC.

The chain uses TRBV12-5 and TRBJ2-7; a weak D match, TRBD1 (6 bases). From germline, CDR1 is LGHNT and CDR2 FRNRAP. This CDR3 spans 12 amino acids. V gave up 7 bases and J gave up 3 bases, with 10 bases separating them. CDR3 in DNA: TGTGCTAGTGCACTGGACAGCTACGAGCAGTACTTC. It translates to CASALDSYEQYF. The variable domain in full, with the rest retrieved from reference TRBV12-5 and TRBJ2-7, is DARVTQTPRHKVTEMGQEVTMRCQPILGHNTVFWYRQTMMQGLELLAYFRNRAPLDDSGMPKDRFSAEMPDATLATLKIQPSEPRDSAVYFCASALDSYEQYFGPGTRLTVT.

The chain links TRBV27 to TRBJ2-5, with 14 bases lining up with TRBD2. Looked up from germline, CDR1 is MNHEY and CDR2 is SMNVEV (reference sequence). With V trimmed by 5 bases and J by 5 bases, 4 bases remained unmatched. The CDR3 sequence is 15 residues long. In DNA, the CDR3 is TGTGCCAGCAGTAGATGGACTAGCGGGGGGGAGACCCAGTACTTC. Translated, it gives CASSRWTSGGETQYF.

The chain is built from TRBV6-2 or TRBV6-3 and TRBJ1-1, with 7 bases fitting TRBD1. This CDR3 is built from 15 residues. The ends lost 2 bases at V and 5 bases at J; junction bases unmatched: 8. CDR1 MNHEY and CDR2 SVGEGT come from the germline V gene. CDR3 residues: CASSYAQGVGTEAFF. DNA of the CDR3: TGTGCCAGCAGTTACGCGCAGGGGGTTGGAACTGAAGCTTTCTTT.

The sample holds a few counts of this clone. One end of the junction is discordant with germline, which a read error may explain. The rearrangement links TRBV7-7 to TRBJ2-6; possibly TRBD1 for D (8 bases). Germline V gives CDR1 SSHAT, CDR2 FNYEAQ (reference sequence). The CDR3 extends over 13 amino acids. The CDR3 region is CAIAQGGANVLTF. The CDR3 DNA is TGTGCCATCGCACAGGGGGGGGCCAACGTGCTGACTTTC.

The rearrangement joins TRBV5-6 to TRBJ2-1; D possibly corresponds to TRBD1 (7 bases). V was shortened by 0 bases and J by 6 bases, with 10 bases between the two germline ends. This CDR3 comprises 14 residues. From germline, CDR1 is SGHDT and CDR2 YYEEEE. The CDR3 protein is CASSLGGTANEQFF. The CDR3 nucleotides are TGTGCCAGCAGCTTGGGCGGGACAGCCAATGAGCAGTTCTTC.

The chain carries TRBV5-8 and TRBJ2-5; the D gene is possibly TRBD2 (6 bases). Trimming shortened V by 1 base and J by 3 bases, and 13 bases separated the two germline ends. The germline CDR1 and CDR2 sequences are SGHTS and YDEGEE. This CDR3 has 15 amino acids. DNA of the CDR3: TGTGCCAGCAGCTTGTTAGCTAGCGTAAAAGAGACCCAGTACTTC. Translation: CASSLLASVKETQYF.

The CDR3 coding sequence is TGTGCCAGCAGCCTTAGAACGTATGGCTACACCTTC. This sequence encodes CASSLRTYGYTF. This chain connects TRBV6-2 or TRBV6-3 to TRBJ1-2; no clear D. The CDR3 extends over 12 amino acids. CDR1 and CDR2 (germline): MNHEY, SVGEGT. V lost 6 bases and J 5 bases, leaving 10 bases between the germline ends.

The chain employs TRBV6-2 or TRBV6-3 and TRBJ2-1; D is ambiguous. CDR3 length: 11 residues. Trimming pared 4 bases from V and 9 bases from J, leaving 7 bases between. From germline, CDR1 is MNHEY and CDR2 SVGEGT. The CDR3 sequence: CASSFVREQFF. CDR3 DNA: TGTGCCAGCAGTTTTGTGCGTGAGCAGTTCTTC.